The sequence of this T cell receptor (beta chain) was determined in a study of T cell repertoires in cytomegalovirus infection. TCRdb called the reads again in MiXCR, with one record for every CDR3 protein. The sample holds approximately 25,000 distinct CDR3 sequences, under 20% seen once. About this clonotype itself: Its antigen is not identified.

Germline V gives CDR1 MNHEY, CDR2 SVGEGT. V gave up 7 bases and J gave up 15 bases, with 22 bases separating them. CDR3 length equals 13 residues. This rearrangement joins TRBV6-2 or TRBV6-3 to TRBJ2-1; tentatively, D is TRBD2 (6 bases). The receptor was derived from a human donor in good health (CMV status not recorded). Some clones in this sample may be carry-over from other donors' samples. Source: CD8+ T cells from cultured PBMCs, taken from culture after CMV antigen stimulation. CDR3 amino acids: CASTHGGLQGPFF. The CDR3, as DNA: TGTGCCAGCACACATGGGGGACTGCAGGGTCCGTTCTTC.